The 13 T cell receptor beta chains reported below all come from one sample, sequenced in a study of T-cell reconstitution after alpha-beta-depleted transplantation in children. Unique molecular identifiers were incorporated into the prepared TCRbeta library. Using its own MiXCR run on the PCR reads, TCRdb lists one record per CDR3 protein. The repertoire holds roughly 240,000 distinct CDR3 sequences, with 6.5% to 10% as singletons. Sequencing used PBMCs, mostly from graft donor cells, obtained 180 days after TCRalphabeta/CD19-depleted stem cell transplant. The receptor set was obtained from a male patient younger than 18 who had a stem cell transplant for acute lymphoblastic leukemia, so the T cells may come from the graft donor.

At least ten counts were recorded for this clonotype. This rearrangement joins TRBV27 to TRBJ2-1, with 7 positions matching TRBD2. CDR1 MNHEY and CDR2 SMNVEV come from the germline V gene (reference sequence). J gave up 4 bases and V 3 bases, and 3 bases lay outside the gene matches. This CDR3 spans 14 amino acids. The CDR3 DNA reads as TGTGCCAGCAGTTTTGGGGGGGAGTACAATGAGCAGTTCTTC. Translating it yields CASSFGGEYNEQFF.

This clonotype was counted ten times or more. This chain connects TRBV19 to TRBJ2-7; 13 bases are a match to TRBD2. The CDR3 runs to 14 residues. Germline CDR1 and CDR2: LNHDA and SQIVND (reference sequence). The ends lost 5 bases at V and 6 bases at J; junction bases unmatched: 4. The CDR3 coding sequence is TGTGCCAGTAGTCTAGGGACTAGCGGGATCGAGCAGTACTTC. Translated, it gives CASSLGTSGIEQYF.

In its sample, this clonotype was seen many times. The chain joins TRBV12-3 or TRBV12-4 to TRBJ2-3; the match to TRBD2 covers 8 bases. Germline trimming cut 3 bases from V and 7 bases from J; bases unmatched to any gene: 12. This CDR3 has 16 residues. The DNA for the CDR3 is TGTGCCAGCAGTTTTACCTCCGGGACTAGTGGAAATACGCAGTATTTT. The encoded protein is CASSFTSGTSGNTQYF.

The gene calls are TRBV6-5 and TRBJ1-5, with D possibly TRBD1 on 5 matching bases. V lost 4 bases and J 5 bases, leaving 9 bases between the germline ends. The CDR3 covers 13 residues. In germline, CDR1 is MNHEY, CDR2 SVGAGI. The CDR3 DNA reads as TGTGCCAGCAGTTTGGGACCCTATCAGCCCCAGCATTTT. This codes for CASSLGPYQPQHF.

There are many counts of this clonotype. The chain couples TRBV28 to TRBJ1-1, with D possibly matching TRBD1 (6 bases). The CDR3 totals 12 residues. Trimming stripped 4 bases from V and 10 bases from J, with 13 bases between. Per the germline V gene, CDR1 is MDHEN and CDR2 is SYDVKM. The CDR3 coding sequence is TGTGCCAGCAGTTCTGGACAGATTAGAGCTTTCTTT. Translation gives CASSSGQIRAFF.

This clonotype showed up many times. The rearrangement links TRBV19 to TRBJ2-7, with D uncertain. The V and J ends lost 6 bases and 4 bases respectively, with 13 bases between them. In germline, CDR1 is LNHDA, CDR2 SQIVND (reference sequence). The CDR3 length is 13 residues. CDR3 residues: CASRTAPGYEQYF. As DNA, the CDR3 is TGTGCCAGTAGGACGGCCCCGGGTTACGAGCAGTACTTC.

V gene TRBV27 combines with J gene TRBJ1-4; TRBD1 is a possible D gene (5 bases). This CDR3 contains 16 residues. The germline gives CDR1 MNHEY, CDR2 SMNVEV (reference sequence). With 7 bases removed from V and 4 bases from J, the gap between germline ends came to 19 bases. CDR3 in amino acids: CASTPDSLEFNEKLFF. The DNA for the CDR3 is TGTGCCAGCACCCCCGACAGCCTCGAGTTTAATGAAAAACTGTTTTTT.

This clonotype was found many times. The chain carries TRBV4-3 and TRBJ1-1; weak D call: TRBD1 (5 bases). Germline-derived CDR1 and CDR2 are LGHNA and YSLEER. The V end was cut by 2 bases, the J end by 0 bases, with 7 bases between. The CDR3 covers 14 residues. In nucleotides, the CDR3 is TGCGCCAGCAGCCAACAGGGCCTGAACACTGAAGCTTTCTTT. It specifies CASSQQGLNTEAFF.

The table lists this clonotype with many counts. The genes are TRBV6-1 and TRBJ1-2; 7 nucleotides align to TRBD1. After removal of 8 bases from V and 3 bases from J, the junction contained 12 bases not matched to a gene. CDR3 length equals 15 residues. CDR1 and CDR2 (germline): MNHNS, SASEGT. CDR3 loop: CASSVRTGGDYGYTF. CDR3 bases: TGTGCCAGCTCAGTCCGGACAGGAGGGGACTATGGCTACACCTTC.

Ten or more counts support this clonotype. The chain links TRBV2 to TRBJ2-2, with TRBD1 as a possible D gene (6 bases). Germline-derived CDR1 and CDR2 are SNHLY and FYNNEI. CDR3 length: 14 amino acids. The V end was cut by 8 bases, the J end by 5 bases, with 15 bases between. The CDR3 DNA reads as TGTGCCAGCCTAGAACAGGGAAGGACCGGGGAGCTGTTTTTT. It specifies CASLEQGRTGELFF.

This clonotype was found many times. The CDR3 loop reads CAIRDGRSSYEQYF. Here the CDR3 DNA reads TGTGCCATCAGGGACGGGAGAAGCTCCTACGAGCAGTACTTC. The chain couples TRBV10-3 to TRBJ2-7, with a possible D match to TRBD2 (6 bases). With 6 bases removed from V and 0 bases from J, the gap between germline ends came to 12 bases. Germline loops: CDR1 ENHRY, CDR2 SYGVKD. CDR3 length: 14 amino acids.

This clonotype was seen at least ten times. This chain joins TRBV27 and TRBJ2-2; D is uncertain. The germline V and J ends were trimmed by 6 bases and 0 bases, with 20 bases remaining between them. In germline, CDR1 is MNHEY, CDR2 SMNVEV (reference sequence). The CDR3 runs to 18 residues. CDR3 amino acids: CASRVYYMVAPNTGELFF. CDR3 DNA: TGTGCCAGCAGGGTGTATTACATGGTAGCCCCGAACACCGGGGAGCTGTTTTTT.

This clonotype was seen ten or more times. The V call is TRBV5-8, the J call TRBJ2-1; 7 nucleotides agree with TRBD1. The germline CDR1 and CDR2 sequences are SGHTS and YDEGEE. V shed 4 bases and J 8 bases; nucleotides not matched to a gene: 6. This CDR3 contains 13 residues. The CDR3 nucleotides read TGTGCCAGCAGCGTCAGGGGGTCGGATGAGCAGTTCTTC. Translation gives CASSVRGSDEQFF.